This TCR beta chain was documented in a study of T cells after yellow fever vaccination. Germline-derived CDR1 and CDR2 are MNHEY and SVGAGI. Trimming took 2 bases from V and 4 from J, leaving 12 bases between them. The CDR3 is 14 residues long. Template switching by 5'RACE produced TCR cDNA, adding a universal primer site and UMIs. Using its own MiXCR run on the 5' RACE reads, TCRdb lists one record per CDR3 protein. The repertoire holds 500,000 to 650,000 distinct CDR3 sequences, around 17% seen once, with around a sixth in the top ten. The sequenced sample was PBMCs, obtained 5 days after the first yellow fever vaccination. The chain uses TRBV6-5 and TRBJ2-7; D gene unclear. The receptor comes from a man younger than 30 who received the YFV17D yellow fever vaccine. The CDR3 DNA sequence: TGTGCCAGCAGTTACGGACGGATGCGGTACGAGCAGTACGTC. Translating gives CASSYGRMRYEQYV.